This is a list of T cell receptor beta chains from one sample in a study of cytomegalovirus exposure and HLA in healthy donors. Clones were sequenced by immunoSEQ multiplex PCR, and TCRdb holds only the in-frame ones, with some missing. This sample yields about 140,000 clones, of which 70% to 80% are seen a single time; 4.5% to 6.5% belongs to the top ten. Sequenced sample: PBMCs. The receptors stem from a male donor in good health and CMV-seronegative. Both conserved end residues are part of each CDR3. Fields, in order: CDR3 protein, CDR3 DNA, J gene, clone size, V gene, D gene. The D gene is left open where the match is weak. Size values are once, few and many counts, or a class for expanded clones, and some rows have none.

CASSISGGQIAFF	TGCGCCAGCAGCATTTCAGGGGGGCAGATCGCTTTCTTT	TRBJ1-1	.	TRBV5-1	TRBD1
CASSLQGQGGEQYF	TGCGCCAGCAGCTTGCAAGGGCAGGGGGGCGAGCAGTACTTC	TRBJ2-7	.	TRBV5-1	.
CASSARDSDTQYF	TGTGCCAGTAGCGCCCGGGACAGTGATACGCAGTATTTT	TRBJ2-3	.	TRBV19	TRBD1
CAWSGGYGYTF	TGTGCCTGGAGTGGAGGCTATGGCTACACCTTC	TRBJ1-2	.	TRBV30	.
CASRSTGNTEAFF	TGTGCCAGCAGATCAACAGGGAATACTGAAGCTTTCTTT	TRBJ1-1	few	TRBV5-4	.
CASSLEIGRDTEAFF	TGTGCCAGCAGCTTAGAGATAGGGAGGGACACTGAAGCTTTCTTT	TRBJ1-1	.	TRBV7-8	.
CASSPRDSAFYGYTF	TGTGCCAGCAGCCCACGGGACAGCGCTTTCTATGGCTACACCTTC	TRBJ1-2	.	TRBV14	TRBD1
CSVAIQPGTGELFF	TGCAGCGTTGCGATCCAACCGGGCACCGGGGAGCTGTTTTTT	TRBJ2-2	.	TRBV29-1	.
CASSYGREDYGYTF	TGTGCCAGCAGTTACGGCAGGGAAGACTATGGCTACACCTTC	TRBJ1-2	.	TRBV6-5	.
CASSTSSYNSPLHF	TGTGCCAGCAGCACAAGCTCCTATAATTCACCCCTCCACTTT	TRBJ1-6	.	TRBV7-2	.
CASSFGQGLAEAFF	TGTGCCAGCAGCTTTGGACAGGGGCTGGCTGAAGCTTTCTTT	TRBJ1-1	once	TRBV11-2	TRBD1
CAILDTRGVDGYTF	TGTGCCATCCTCGATACTCGGGGGGTGGATGGCTACACCTTC	TRBJ1-2	.	TRBV10-3	.
CATHGAGGDTRIQYF	TGTGCCACACATGGGGCAGGGGGCGATACCCGCATTCAGTACTTC	TRBJ2-4	.	TRBV28	TRBD1
CASSLEQGRDTIYF	TGTGCCAGCAGCTTAGAACAGGGGAGAGACACCATATATTTT	TRBJ1-3	.	TRBV13	TRBD1
CASSRQGMQPQHF	TGTGCCAGCAGCCGACAGGGAATGCAGCCCCAGCATTTT	TRBJ1-5	few	TRBV5-6	TRBD1
CASSILGRVVSNQPQHF	TGTGCCAGTAGTATTTTGGGTCGGGTCGTTAGCAATCAGCCCCAGCATTTT	TRBJ1-5	few	TRBV19	.
CAISESAETGTEAFF	TGTGCCATCAGTGAGTCGGCGGAGACGGGGACTGAAGCTTTCTTT	TRBJ1-1	.	TRBV10-3	.
CAWSPKPGTGVSSSYEQYF	TGTGCCTGGAGTCCCAAACCCGGGACAGGAGTATCCAGCTCCTACGAGCAGTACTTC	TRBJ2-7	.	TRBV30	TRBD1
CASSGFQPQHF	TGTGCCAGCTCCGGTTTTCAGCCCCAGCATTTT	TRBJ1-5	.	TRBV6-1	.
CAISEEKAGYGYTF	TGTGCCATCAGTGAGGAAAAGGCAGGGTACGGCTACACCTTC	TRBJ1-2	.	TRBV10-3	.
CASSEERVAYEQYF	TGTGCCAGCAGTGAAGAACGGGTCGCCTACGAGCAGTACTTC	TRBJ2-7	.	TRBV2	.
CSSKMERSPLHF	TGTTCCAGCAAAATGGAGCGTTCACCCCTCCACTTT	TRBJ1-6	.	TRBV7-9	.
CASRPDGGSAYEQYF	TGTGCCAGCAGGCCCGACGGGGGTAGCGCCTACGAGCAGTACTTC	TRBJ2-7	.	TRBV27	.
CASRGGQGRQETQYF	TGTGCCAGCAGGGGAGGACAGGGTCGACAAGAGACCCAGTACTTC	TRBJ2-5	.	TRBV5-8	TRBD1
CASSSSLGGLYGYTF	TGTGCCAGCAGTTCCTCCCTAGGGGGCCTGTATGGCTACACCTTC	TRBJ1-2	.	TRBV27	TRBD1
CASSLEARITDTQYF	TGCGCCAGCAGCCTGGAGGCTCGTATCACAGATACGCAGTATTTT	TRBJ2-3	.	TRBV4-3	.
CASSLEIGRDTEAFF	TGTGCCAGCAGCTTAGAAATAGGGAGGGACACTGAAGCTTTCTTT	TRBJ1-1	.	TRBV7-8	.
CASSMAGPNSNYGYTF	TGTGCCAGTAGTATGGCGGGACCGAACTCTAACTATGGCTACACCTTC	TRBJ1-2	.	TRBV19	.
CASISPRGTTSYGYTF	TGCGCCAGCATCTCCCCGAGGGGGACCACTAGCTATGGCTACACCTTC	TRBJ1-2	few	TRBV10-1	.
CASSYQDRVKAFF	TGTGCCAGCAGTTACCAGGACAGGGTCAAAGCTTTCTTT	TRBJ1-1	.	TRBV6-5	TRBD1
CASSERGSDSTYGYTF	TGTGCCAGCAGTGAGAGGGGGTCCGATTCTACCTATGGCTACACCTTC	TRBJ1-2	.	TRBV2	.
CASSLLQGSTEAFF	TGTGCCAGCAGTTTACTTCAGGGGAGCACTGAAGCTTTCTTT	TRBJ1-1	.	TRBV28	.
CASSVATGGGDTQYF	TGTGCCAGCAGCGTAGCTACGGGGGGAGGAGATACGCAGTATTTT	TRBJ2-3	.	TRBV9	TRBD2